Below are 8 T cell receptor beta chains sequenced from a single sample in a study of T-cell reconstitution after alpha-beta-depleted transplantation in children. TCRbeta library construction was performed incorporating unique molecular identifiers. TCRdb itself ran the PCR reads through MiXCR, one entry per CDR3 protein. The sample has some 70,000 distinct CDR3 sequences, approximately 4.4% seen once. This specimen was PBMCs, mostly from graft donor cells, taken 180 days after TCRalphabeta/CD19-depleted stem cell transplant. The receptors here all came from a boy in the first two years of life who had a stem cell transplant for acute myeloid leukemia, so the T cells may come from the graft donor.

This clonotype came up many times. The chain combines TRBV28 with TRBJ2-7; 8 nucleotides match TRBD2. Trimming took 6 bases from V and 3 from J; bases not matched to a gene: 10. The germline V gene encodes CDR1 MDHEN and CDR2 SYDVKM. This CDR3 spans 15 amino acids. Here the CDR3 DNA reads TGTGCCAGCAGCCCAAACCCCAGCGGGGGCTACGAGCAGTACGTC. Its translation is CASSPNPSGGYEQYV.

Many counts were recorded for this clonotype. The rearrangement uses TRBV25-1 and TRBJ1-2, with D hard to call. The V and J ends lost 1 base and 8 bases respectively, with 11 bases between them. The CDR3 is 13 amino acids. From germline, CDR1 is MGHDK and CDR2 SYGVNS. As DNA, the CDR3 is TGTGCCAGCAGTGAATGGAGCTTAGGGGGCTACACCTTC. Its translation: CASSEWSLGGYTF.

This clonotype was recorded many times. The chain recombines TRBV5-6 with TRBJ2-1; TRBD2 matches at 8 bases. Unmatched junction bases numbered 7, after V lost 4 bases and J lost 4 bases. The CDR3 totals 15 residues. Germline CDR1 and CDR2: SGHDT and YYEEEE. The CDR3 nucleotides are TGTGCCAGCAGCACACTAGCGGCTAGATACAATGAGCAGTTCTTC. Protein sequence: CASSTLAARYNEQFF.

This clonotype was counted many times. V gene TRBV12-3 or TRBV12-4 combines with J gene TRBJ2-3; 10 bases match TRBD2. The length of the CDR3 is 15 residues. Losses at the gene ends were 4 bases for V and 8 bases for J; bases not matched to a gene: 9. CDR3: CASSSRAGGPVTQYF. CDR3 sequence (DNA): TGTGCCAGCAGTTCGCGAGCGGGGGGGCCGGTTACGCAGTATTTT.

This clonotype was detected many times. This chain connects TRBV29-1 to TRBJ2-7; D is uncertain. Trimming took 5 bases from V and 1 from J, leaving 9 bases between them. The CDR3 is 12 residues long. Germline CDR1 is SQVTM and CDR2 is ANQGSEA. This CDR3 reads CSVHSGSYEQYF. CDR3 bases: TGCAGCGTTCACTCCGGGTCCTACGAGCAGTACTTC.

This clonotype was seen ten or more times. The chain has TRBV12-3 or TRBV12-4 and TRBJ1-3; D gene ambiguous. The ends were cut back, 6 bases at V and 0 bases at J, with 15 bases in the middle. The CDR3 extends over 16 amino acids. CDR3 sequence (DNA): TGTGCCAGCAGCCCGCTCCGGGCCGCCTCTGGAAACACCATATATTTT. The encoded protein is CASSPLRAASGNTIYF.

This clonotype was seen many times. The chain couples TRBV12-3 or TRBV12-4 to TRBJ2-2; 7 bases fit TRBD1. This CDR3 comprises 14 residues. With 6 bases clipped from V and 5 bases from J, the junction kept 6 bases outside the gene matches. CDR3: CASSPTGWTGELFF. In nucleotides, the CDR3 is TGTGCCAGCAGCCCGACAGGGTGGACCGGGGAGCTGTTTTTT.

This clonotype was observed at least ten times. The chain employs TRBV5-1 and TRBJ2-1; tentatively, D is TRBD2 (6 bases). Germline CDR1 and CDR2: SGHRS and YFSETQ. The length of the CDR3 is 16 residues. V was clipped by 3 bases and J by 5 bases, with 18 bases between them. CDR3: CASSSTNRDWNNEQFF. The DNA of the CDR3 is TGCGCCAGCAGCTCGACTAACCGGGACTGGAACAATGAGCAGTTCTTC.